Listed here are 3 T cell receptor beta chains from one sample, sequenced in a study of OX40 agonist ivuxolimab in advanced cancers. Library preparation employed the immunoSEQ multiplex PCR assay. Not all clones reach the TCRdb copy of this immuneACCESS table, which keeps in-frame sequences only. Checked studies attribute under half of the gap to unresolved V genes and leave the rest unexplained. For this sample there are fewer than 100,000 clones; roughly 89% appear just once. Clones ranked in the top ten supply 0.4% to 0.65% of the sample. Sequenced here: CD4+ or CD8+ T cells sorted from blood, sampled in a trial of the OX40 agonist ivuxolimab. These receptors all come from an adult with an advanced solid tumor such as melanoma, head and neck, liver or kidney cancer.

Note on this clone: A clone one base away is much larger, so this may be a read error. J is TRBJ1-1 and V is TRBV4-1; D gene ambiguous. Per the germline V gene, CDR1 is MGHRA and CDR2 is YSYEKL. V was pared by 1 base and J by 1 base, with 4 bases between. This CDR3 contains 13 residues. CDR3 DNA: TGCGCCAGCAGCCAAGTTCGGAACACTGAAGCTTTCTTT. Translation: CASSQVRNTEAFF.

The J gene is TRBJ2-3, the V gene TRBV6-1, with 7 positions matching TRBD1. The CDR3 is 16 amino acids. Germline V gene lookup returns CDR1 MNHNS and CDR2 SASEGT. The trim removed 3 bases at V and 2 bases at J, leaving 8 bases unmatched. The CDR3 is CASSDKGQPSTDTQYF. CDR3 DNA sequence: TGTGCCAGCAGTGACAAGGGACAGCCATCCACAGATACGCAGTATTTT.

CDR3 sequence: CASNRNRGNEQFF. The CDR3 DNA sequence: TGCGCCAGCAATAGGAACAGGGGAAATGAGCAGTTCTTC. The chain has TRBV5-1 and TRBJ2-1; TRBD1 agrees at 7 bases. This CDR3 is built from 13 residues. Trimming at V came to 6 bases and at J to 7 bases, leaving 7 bases not matched to a gene. Per the germline V gene, CDR1 is SGHRS and CDR2 is YFSETQ.